The entry below describes one TCR beta chain. The CDR3 loop spans 10 amino acids. Trimming cost V 7 bases and J 7 bases, with 7 bases left between them. Germline values: CDR1 LNHDA, CDR2 SQIVND (reference sequence). The data belong to a study of blood T cell repertoires in COVID-19. Study-wide context: Material from acute and convalescent COVID-19 was sourced from the United States, Italy and Spain. The cDNA or gDNA used as material had been derived from T cells, B-cell-depleted T cells, or PBMCs.

Authors' data handling: Amplified reference gene primers provided the basis for estimating nucleated cell counts. TCRdb keeps only in-frame clones here, not all; method: immunoSEQ multiplex PCR. V, J and clone size reflect that table, while D and trimming were determined from the DNA. The table lists about 85,000 clones, about 80% of them singletons. J is TRBJ1-2 and V is TRBV19; no firm D call. The sample was peripheral blood. The sequence came from a man aged 60 to 75 with acute or convalescent COVID-19. The CDR3 DNA follows: TGTGCCAGTACCGGGAGTGGCTACACCTTC. It specifies CASTGSGYTF. The whole variable domain, filled in from reference TRBV19 and TRBJ1-2, reads DGGITQSPKYLFRKEGQNVTLSCEQNLNHDAMYWYRQDPGQGLRLIYYSQIVNDFQKGDIAEGYSVSREKKESFPLTVTSAQKNPTAFYLCASTGSGYTFGSGTRLTVV.